This TCR beta chain was sequenced in a study of T-cell memory formation after mild COVID-19. Study context: TCR clusters were mostly donor specific. Study-wide points: Confirmation of SARS-CoV-2 specificity was lacking for second-wave clones peaking day 37. Contracting CD4+ clones were located mainly in CM and EM, and CD8+ clones in EMRA. Within pre-infection memory, some responding clones were found, suggesting cross-reactive memory joined.

The CDR3 runs 12 residues. Deletions cut 5 bases from V and 7 bases from J, with 12 bases between. In germline, CDR1 is SQVTM, CDR2 ANQGSEA. TCRdb fed the 5' RACE reads into MiXCR, producing one record per CDR3 protein. The sample lists some 250,000 distinct CDR3 sequences, 8% to 9.5% seen once, with around a fifth in the top ten. As concerns this clonotype: What it binds is not known.

The chain links TRBV29-1 to TRBJ1-5; the D gene is possibly TRBD1 (6 bases). Sequencing input: PBMCs or a T cell subset sorted from them (not recorded which). This receptor was taken from a man aged 18-30 years who had mild COVID-19 (a few samples of this study predate the infection). Cell type and time point are not known. This CDR3 is CSVPGARQPQHF. The CDR3 coding sequence is TGCAGCGTTCCAGGGGCGAGGCAGCCCCAGCATTTT.